This T cell receptor (beta chain) was observed in a study of regulatory T cells in long-lasting Graves disease. Study-level background: Positivity for TSH receptor antibodies plus over 5 years of antithyroid drugs meant persistent Graves' disease. Study-level points and caveats: Small numbers of samples may have cut accuracy. It was in persistent disease that TRBV28, TRBJ1-2 and TRBJ2-5 were favored.

Documented time point: persistent/refractory GD, antithyroid drugs over 5 years with positive TRAb. Construction of the TCR library relied on RNA isolated from PBMCs. Construction of the TCR beta libraries employed iRepertoire HTBI primers in conjunction with Arm-PCR of CDR3 regions. TCRdb called the multiplex PCR reads again in MiXCR, with one record for every CDR3 protein. The sample contains about 460,000 distinct CDR3 sequences, less than 25% of which appear only once. This clonotype appeared a few times. Its target is unknown. Germline values: CDR1 SEHNR, CDR2 FQNEAQ (reference sequence). The length of the CDR3 is 13 residues. Trimming took off 4 bases at V and 6 bases at J, with 13 bases between the two ends.

This chain links TRBV7-9 with TRBJ2-7; no clear D gene. The TCR comes from a female donor with Graves disease. The material was peripheral blood mononuclear cells (PBMCs), obtained when the disease was refractory, from a patient treated with antithyroid drugs. DNA of the CDR3: TGTGCCAGCAGCTCCCCTTCGTCGGTCGAGCAGTACTTC. Amino acids: CASSSPSSVEQYF.